This TCR beta chain was captured by sequencing in a study of blood T cell repertoires in COVID-19. Looking at the study overall: PBMCs, B-cell-depleted T cells, or T cells were the source of the cDNA or gDNA that made up the material.

The CDR3 contains 13 residues. The germline V gene encodes CDR1 KGHSH and CDR2 LQKENI. With 2 bases removed from V and 16 bases from J, the gap between germline ends came to 15 bases. Some clones are missing from TCRdb's copy, which holds only in-frame ones; the method was immunoSEQ multiplex PCR. This table has about 6,200 clones, roughly 81% appearing once. The sample comprised peripheral blood. The chain carries TRBV18 and TRBJ1-6; D is undetermined. The origin of this receptor is a man in his sixties with acute or convalescent COVID-19. The DNA for the CDR3 is TGTGCCAGCTCACCAGATAACTTAATTCGACTCCACTTT. This translates into CASSPDNLIRLHF.